This is a list of T cell receptor beta chains from one sample in a study of cytomegalovirus exposure and HLA in healthy donors. Sequencing was performed with immunoSEQ multiplex PCR; in TCRdb, only in-frame clones are kept and a portion is missing. The sample records about 190,000 clones, 84% being singletons. The sequencing input was PBMCs. The receptor source for this set is a boy aged 10-17 years in good health and CMV-seronegative. The CDR3 runs from the conserved cysteine through the conserved F or W. D genes are given only for firm matches. Clone size is given for some rows only: seen once, a few or many times, or a class if the clone is expanded.

J	size	D	V	CDR3	DNA
TRBJ2-5	.	TRBD2	TRBV6-5	CASSYHSGRAGETQYF	TGTGCCAGCAGTTATCATAGCGGGAGGGCCGGAGAGACCCAGTACTTC
TRBJ1-1	.	TRBD1	TRBV6-1	CASSARQGTRGTEAFF	TGTGCCAGCAGTGCCCGACAGGGCACGAGGGGCACTGAAGCTTTCTTT
TRBJ2-3	.	TRBD2	TRBV6-5	CASSYAGVDTQYF	TGTGCCAGCAGTTACGCGGGGGTGGATACGCAGTATTTT
TRBJ2-5	.	TRBD2	TRBV13	CASSFVGLAGQETQYF	TGTGCCAGCAGCTTTGTTGGACTAGCGGGGCAAGAGACCCAGTACTTC
TRBJ2-5	.	.	TRBV6-4	CASRPEPGVEETQYF	TGTGCCAGCAGACCCGAGCCGGGGGTGGAAGAGACCCAGTACTTC
TRBJ2-7	.	TRBD1	TRBV4-1	CASSQRLRAGQGDEQYF	TGCGCCAGCAGCCAGAGACTTAGAGCGGGACAGGGGGACGAGCAGTACTTC
TRBJ1-5	.	.	TRBV2	CASSGGAWPQHF	TGTGCCAGCAGTGGGGGCGCCTGGCCCCAGCATTTT
TRBJ2-1	.	TRBD2	TRBV28	CASSLPSGRGAYNEQFF	TGTGCCAGCAGTTTACCTAGCGGGAGAGGGGCCTACAATGAGCAGTTCTTC
TRBJ1-2	.	TRBD1	TRBV10-2	CASRTGGPSYGYTF	TGCGCCAGCAGAACAGGGGGCCCTAGCTATGGCTACACCTTC
TRBJ2-1	.	.	TRBV5-6	CASSFGRDPLDEQFF	TGTGCCAGCAGCTTCGGGCGGGACCCACTCGATGAGCAGTTCTTC
TRBJ2-1	.	.	TRBV2	CASSDVGSYNEQFF	TGTGCCAGCAGTGACGTCGGCTCCTACAATGAGCAGTTCTTC
TRBJ2-7	.	.	TRBV10-3	CAISERQHHEQYF	TGTGCCATCAGTGAGCGACAGCACCACGAGCAGTACTTC
TRBJ2-5	.	.	TRBV6-1	CASSEVGQFQETQYF	TGTGCCAGCAGTGAAGTGGGACAATTCCAAGAGACCCAGTACTTC
TRBJ2-7	.	.	TRBV6-1	CASRGSGLTWYEQYF	TGTGCCAGCAGGGGTAGCGGCCTCACTTGGTACGAGCAGTACTTC
TRBJ2-7	.	.	TRBV5-1	CASSLADNSYEQYF	TGCGCCAGCAGCTTGGCCGACAACTCCTACGAGCAGTACTTC
TRBJ2-1	.	TRBD2	TRBV2	CASSVRGNNEQFF	TGTGCCAGCAGTGTGCGGGGGAACAATGAGCAGTTCTTC
TRBJ2-3	.	TRBD2	TRBV9	CASSVGNSGGTDTQYF	TGTGCCAGCAGCGTAGGTAATAGCGGGGGCACAGATACGCAGTATTTT
TRBJ1-1	once	.	TRBV7-9	CASTPIQGANTEAFF	TGTGCCAGCACCCCAATACAGGGAGCGAACACTGAAGCTTTCTTT
TRBJ2-2	.	.	TRBV9	CASRRNTGELFF	TGTGCCAGCAGGAGGAACACCGGGGAGCTGTTTTTT
TRBJ1-5	.	.	TRBV30	CAWSVRGAGQPQHF	TGTGCCTGGAGTGTACGGGGTGCGGGTCAGCCCCAGCATTTT
TRBJ2-1	.	.	TRBV11-2	CATRGSRRYNEQFF	TGTGCCACCCGGGGGTCCCGACGTTACAATGAGCAGTTCTTC
TRBJ2-1	.	.	TRBV5-8	CASSSGPTLEQFF	TGTGCCAGCAGCTCTGGGCCTACCCTTGAGCAGTTCTTC
TRBJ2-3	.	TRBD2	TRBV4-1	CASSQISGTTDTQYF	TGCGCCAGCAGCCAAATTAGCGGGACCACAGATACGCAGTATTTT
TRBJ1-1	once	.	TRBV13	CASSLVGGNTEAFF	TGTGCCAGCAGCTTAGTGGGGGGTAACACTGAAGCTTTCTTT
TRBJ2-7	once	.	TRBV19	CASSMNRGGYEQYF	TGTGCCAGTAGTATGAACAGGGGAGGATACGAGCAGTACTTC
TRBJ2-5	.	.	TRBV7-9	CASRASQETQYF	TGTGCCAGCAGGGCTAGTCAAGAGACCCAGTACTTC
TRBJ2-4	.	.	TRBV5-4	CASKGAKNIQYF	TGTGCCAGCAAGGGGGCCAAAAACATTCAGTACTTC
TRBJ1-5	.	TRBD1	TRBV15	CATSSGDRTLRQPQHF	TGTGCCACCAGCAGCGGGGACAGGACGCTTCGTCAGCCCCAGCATTTT
TRBJ2-7	.	.	TRBV25-1	CASSVQGGKVYEQYF	TGTGCCAGCAGTGTCCAGGGGGGAAAGGTCTACGAGCAGTACTTC
TRBJ1-1	.	TRBD1	TRBV29-1	CSVVIDRGNTEAFF	TGCAGCGTTGTAATTGACAGGGGTAACACTGAAGCTTTCTTT
TRBJ2-7	few	.	TRBV9	CASSPDPTRPYEQYF	TGTGCCAGCAGCCCAGACCCTACTAGGCCCTACGAGCAGTACTTC
TRBJ2-1	.	TRBD2	TRBV19	CASSIGTSGYNEQFF	TGTGCCAGTAGTATTGGGACTAGCGGCTACAATGAGCAGTTCTTC
TRBJ2-7	.	.	TRBV5-4	CASSSRGLSYEQYF	TGTGCCAGCAGCTCGCGGGGACTTTCCTACGAGCAGTACTTC
TRBJ1-2	.	TRBD1	TRBV9	CASSPPTGVDGYTF	TGTGCCAGCAGCCCGCCGACAGGGGTAGATGGCTACACCTTC
TRBJ1-5	.	.	TRBV5-6	CASSSGLYSNQPQHF	TGTGCCAGCAGCTCCGGACTTTATAGCAATCAGCCCCAGCATTTT
TRBJ2-3	.	.	TRBV10-1	CASSESGLESTQYF	TGCGCCAGCAGTGAGTCGGGGCTCGAGTCCACGCAGTATTTT
TRBJ1-1	.	TRBD1	TRBV19	CASRTTGEATEAFF	TGTGCCAGTAGGACGACAGGGGAGGCTACTGAAGCTTTCTTT
TRBJ1-4	.	.	TRBV9	CASSHPRDKLSTNEKLFF	TGTGCCAGCAGCCACCCCCGGGACAAACTTTCAACTAATGAAAAACTGTTTTTT
TRBJ1-1	.	.	TRBV9	CASSVGGGMNTEAFF	TGTGCCAGCAGCGTAGGTGGAGGGATGAACACTGAAGCTTTCTTT
TRBJ1-2	.	TRBD1	TRBV29-1	CSVGTGKTNYGYTF	TGCAGCGTGGGGACAGGGAAAACTAACTATGGCTACACCTTC
TRBJ2-1	.	TRBD2	TRBV5-1	CASSELAGGNEQFF	TGCGCCAGCAGCGAACTAGCGGGAGGGAATGAGCAGTTCTTC
TRBJ1-2	.	.	TRBV28	CASSLLNYGYTF	TGTGCCAGCAGTTTACTTAACTATGGCTACACCTTC
TRBJ2-1	few	.	TRBV20-1	CSEIRGNEQFF	TGCAGCGAGATAAGGGGGAATGAGCAGTTCTTC
TRBJ2-7	few	TRBD1	TRBV10-3	CAISESGDRGHEQYF	TGTGCCATCAGTGAGTCGGGAGACAGGGGCCACGAGCAGTACTTC
TRBJ2-2	.	TRBD1	TRBV6-5	CASRSQGTGELFF	TGTGCCAGCAGGTCACAGGGGACCGGGGAGCTGTTTTTT
TRBJ2-2	.	.	TRBV2	CASSEGGGELFF	TGTGCCAGCAGTGAAGGAGGGGGGGAGCTGTTTTTT
TRBJ1-2	once	.	TRBV27	CASSLSRKDGYTF	TGTGCCAGCAGTTTATCGAGGAAGGATGGCTACACCTTC
TRBJ1-3	.	.	TRBV29-1	CSVLVRGLEGNTIYF	TGCAGCGTTTTGGTGCGGGGATTGGAAGGAAACACCATATATTTT
TRBJ1-5	.	.	TRBV7-8	CASSQNRVPPNNQPQHF	TGTGCCAGCAGCCAGAACAGGGTCCCACCAAATAATCAGCCCCAGCATTTT
TRBJ1-5	.	TRBD1	TRBV19	CASSIRTGTGGIDQPQHF	TGTGCCAGTAGTATAAGGACCGGGACAGGGGGCATCGATCAGCCCCAGCATTTT
TRBJ2-1	.	TRBD2	TRBV9	CASSEGASGSFWQFF	TGTGCCAGCAGCGAGGGGGCTAGCGGGAGTTTTTGGCAGTTCTTC
TRBJ1-2	.	.	TRBV7-2	CASSLDRAGRDYGYTF	TGTGCCAGCAGCTTAGACAGGGCAGGGAGGGACTATGGCTACACCTTC
TRBJ1-1	.	.	TRBV11-2	CASSLVFMNTEAFF	TGTGCCAGCAGCTTAGTCTTTATGAACACTGAAGCTTTCTTT
TRBJ1-2	.	TRBD1	TRBV6-1	CASSAGQTYGYTF	TGTGCCAGCAGTGCGGGACAGACATATGGCTACACCTTC
TRBJ1-1	.	TRBD1	TRBV2	CASNVRQGRRNTEAFF	TGTGCCAGCAACGTTCGACAGGGACGAAGGAACACTGAAGCTTTCTTT
TRBJ2-1	.	.	TRBV27	CASRQGHNEQFF	TGTGCCAGCAGGCAGGGGCACAATGAGCAGTTCTTC